This T cell receptor beta chain was obtained from a study of shared clonotypes between healthy human individuals. Clones were read by immunoSEQ multiplex PCR, and TCRdb kept only the in-frame ones, dropping some. There are hundreds of thousands of clones in the sample; roughly 70% occur only once, and 1.5% to 2% lies in the top ten. Trimming pared 1 base from V and 1 base from J, leaving 10 bases between. The V gene's germline CDR1 is SGHVS and CDR2 FQNEAQ. The CDR3 runs 16 residues. As to this clone: Additional DNA sequences in this sample encode the identical CDR3.

The chain is built from TRBV7-8 and TRBJ2-2; D call uncertain. The receptor's source is a woman between 25 and 40 years old in good health. Sequenced sample: memory CD4+ T cells sorted from blood. Subset indicated: CD45RA-negative fraction. CDR3 protein: CASSLDSRLNTGELFF. CDR3 bases: TGTGCCAGCAGCTTAGATAGTAGATTGAACACCGGGGAGCTGTTTTTT.